The clone carrying this TCR beta chain showed up just a few times. What it binds is not known. This CDR3 is also generated by other DNA sequences in the sample. The sample originates from a study of T cell clones after liver transplantation. Study at large: Post-transplant blood was tracked for graft-donor-reactive T cell clones identified in a pre-transplant mixed lymphocyte reaction. Samples came pre-transplant, pre-randomization before withdrawal, and post-randomization after withdrawal ended.

Assay: immunoSEQ multiplex PCR; the TCRdb copy retains only in-frame clones and omits some. The sample includes 55,000 to 70,000 clones, 80% to 95% of them seen just once. Study-wide findings and caveats: In two subjects, few donor cells limited the measurable donor-reactive repertoire. Circulating graft-donor-reactive CD4 TCRbeta sequences fell significantly post-transplant in 5 of 8 subjects.

The sequence was collected from a human patient who received a liver transplant. Some of the T cells might come from the graft donor. The source was CD4+ T cells from blood, collected around 27 months after liver transplant.

CDR3 DNA: TGTGCCAGCAGCCTAGGGAGCGGGAGTGGGTCCTACAATGAGCAGTTCTTC. Translated, it gives CASSLGSGSGSYNEQFF. The rearrangement links TRBV7-9 to TRBJ2-1; TRBD2 matches at 8 bases. The trim removed 5 bases at V and 1 base at J, leaving 10 bases unmatched. The length of the CDR3 is 17 residues. CDR1 is SEHNR and CDR2 is FQNEAQ in the germline V gene (reference sequence).